This T cell receptor beta chain originates from a study of cytomegalovirus exposure and HLA in healthy donors. Study-wide findings and caveats: Data from an earlier analysis indicated that most TCR beta V segments were productive either about 90% or about 30% of the time. Several top significant clusters appeared, in a later analysis, to be linked to common viral pathogens. The classifier was said to identify cytomegalovirus status with high specificity and sensitivity.

The CDR3 extends over 16 amino acids. J lost 0 bases, V lost 6 bases, and 8 bases had no gene match. Germline CDR1 reads LGHNA; CDR2 reads YNFKEQ. This clone was seen a few times. Its target is not known. PCR was performed using 60 Vbeta and 13 Jbeta primers. The repertoire was sequenced with immunoSEQ multiplex PCR; TCRdb's copy has only in-frame clones and lacks some. The table shows approximately 140,000 clones, with around 79% occurring only once. This clonotype originated in a man aged 35-49 years in good health and CMV-seropositive. The V and J genes are TRBV4-2 and TRBJ2-1; the match to TRBD2 covers 7 bases. The sequenced sample was PBMCs. The CDR3 DNA sequence: TGTGCCAGCAGACAAACTAGCGCCAGCTCCTACAATGAGCAGTTCTTC. Translated, it gives CASRQTSASSYNEQFF.